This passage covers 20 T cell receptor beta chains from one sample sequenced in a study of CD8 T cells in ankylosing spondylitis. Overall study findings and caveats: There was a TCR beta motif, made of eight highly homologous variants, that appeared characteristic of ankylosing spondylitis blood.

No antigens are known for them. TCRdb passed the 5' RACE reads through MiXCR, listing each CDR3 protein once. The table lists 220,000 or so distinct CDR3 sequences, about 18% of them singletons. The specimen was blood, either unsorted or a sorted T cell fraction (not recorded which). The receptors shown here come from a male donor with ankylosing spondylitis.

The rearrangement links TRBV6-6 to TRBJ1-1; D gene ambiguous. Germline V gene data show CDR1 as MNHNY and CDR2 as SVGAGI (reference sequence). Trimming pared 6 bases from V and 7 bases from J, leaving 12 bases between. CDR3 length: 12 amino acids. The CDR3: CASSPEGLEAFF. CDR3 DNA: TGTGCCAGCAGCCCCGAGGGTCTTGAAGCTTTCTTT.

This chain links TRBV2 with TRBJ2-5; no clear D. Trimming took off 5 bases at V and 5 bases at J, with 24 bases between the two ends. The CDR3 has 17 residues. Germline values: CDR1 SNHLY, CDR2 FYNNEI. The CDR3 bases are TGTGCCAGCAGTCGGCTACCCCGCGGTGGTTTTCAGGAGACCCAGTACTTC. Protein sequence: CASSRLPRGGFQETQYF.

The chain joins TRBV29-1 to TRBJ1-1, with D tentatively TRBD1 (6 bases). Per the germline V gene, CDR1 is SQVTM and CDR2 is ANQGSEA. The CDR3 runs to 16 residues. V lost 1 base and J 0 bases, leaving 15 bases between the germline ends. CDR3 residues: CSVEVPTGPMNTEAFF. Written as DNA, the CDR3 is TGCAGCGTTGAAGTGCCCACAGGGCCCATGAACACTGAAGCTTTCTTT.

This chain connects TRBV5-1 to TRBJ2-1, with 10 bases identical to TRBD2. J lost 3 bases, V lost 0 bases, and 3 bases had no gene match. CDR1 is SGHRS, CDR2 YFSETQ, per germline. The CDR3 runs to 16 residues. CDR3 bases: TGCGCCAGCAGCTTGGACCTAGCGGGGGACTACAATGAGCAGTTCTTC. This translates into CASSLDLAGDYNEQFF. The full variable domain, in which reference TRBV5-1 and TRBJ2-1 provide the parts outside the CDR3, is KAGVTQTPRYLIKTRGQQVTLSCSPISGHRSVSWYQQTPGQGLQFLFEYFSETQRNKGNFPGRFSGRQFSNSRSEMNVSTLELGDSALYLCASSLDLAGDYNEQFFGPGTRLTVL.

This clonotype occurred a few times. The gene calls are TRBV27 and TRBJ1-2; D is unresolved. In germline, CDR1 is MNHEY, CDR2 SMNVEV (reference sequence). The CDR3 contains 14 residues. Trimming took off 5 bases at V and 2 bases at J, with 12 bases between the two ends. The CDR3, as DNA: TGTGCCAGCAGTCCAAGGACCGTCAACTATGGCTACACCTTC. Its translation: CASSPRTVNYGYTF.

This CDR3 is CASSPDVIGTANTEAFF. The CDR3 nucleotides read TGTGCCAGCAGTCCAGACGTCATCGGGACAGCGAACACTGAAGCTTTCTTT. V usage is TRBV2 and J usage is TRBJ1-1, with 7 bases matching TRBD1. The CDR3 is 17 residues long. CDR1 is SNHLY and CDR2 is FYNNEI in the germline V gene. J lost 1 base, V lost 5 bases, and 13 bases had no gene match.

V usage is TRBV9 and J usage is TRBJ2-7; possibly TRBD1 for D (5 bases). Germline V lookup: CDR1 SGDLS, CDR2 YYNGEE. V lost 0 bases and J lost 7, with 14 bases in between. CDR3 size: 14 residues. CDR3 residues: CASSVGGGADEQYF. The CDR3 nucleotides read TGTGCCAGCAGCGTAGGGGGTGGGGCAGATGAGCAGTACTTC.

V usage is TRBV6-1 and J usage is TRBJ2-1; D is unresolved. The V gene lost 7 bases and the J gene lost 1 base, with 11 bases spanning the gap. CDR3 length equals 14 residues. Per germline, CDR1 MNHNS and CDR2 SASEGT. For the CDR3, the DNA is TGTGCCAGCAATCTTCCGGCGTCCTACAATGAGCAGTTCTTC. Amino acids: CASNLPASYNEQFF.

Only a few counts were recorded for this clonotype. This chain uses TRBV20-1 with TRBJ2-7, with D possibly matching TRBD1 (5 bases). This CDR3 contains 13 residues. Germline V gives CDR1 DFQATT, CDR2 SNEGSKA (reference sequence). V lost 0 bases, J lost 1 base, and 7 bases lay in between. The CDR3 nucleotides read TGCAGTGCTAGAGATCCAGGGTCCTACGAGCAGTACTTC. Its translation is CSARDPGSYEQYF.

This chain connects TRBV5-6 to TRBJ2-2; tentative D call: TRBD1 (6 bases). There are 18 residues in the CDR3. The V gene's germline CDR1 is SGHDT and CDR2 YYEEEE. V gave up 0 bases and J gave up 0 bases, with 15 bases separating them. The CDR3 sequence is CASSLVRGRGSNTGELFF. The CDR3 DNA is TGTGCCAGCAGCTTGGTCAGAGGCAGGGGCTCGAACACCGGGGAGCTGTTTTTT.

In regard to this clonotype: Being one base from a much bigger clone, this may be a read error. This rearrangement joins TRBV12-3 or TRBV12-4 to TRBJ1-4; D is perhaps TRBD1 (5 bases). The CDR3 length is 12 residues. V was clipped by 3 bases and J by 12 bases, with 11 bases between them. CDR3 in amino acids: CASSLVAGQLFF. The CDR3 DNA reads TGTGCCAGCAGTTTGGTGGCGGGGCAACTGTTTTTT.

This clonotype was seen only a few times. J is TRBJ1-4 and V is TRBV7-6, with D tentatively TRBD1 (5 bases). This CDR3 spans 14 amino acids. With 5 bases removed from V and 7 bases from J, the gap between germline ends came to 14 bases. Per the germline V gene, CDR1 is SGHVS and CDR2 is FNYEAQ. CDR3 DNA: TGTGCCAGCAGCAACCGGGGCTCGGGTGAAAAACTGTTTTTT. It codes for CASSNRGSGEKLFF.

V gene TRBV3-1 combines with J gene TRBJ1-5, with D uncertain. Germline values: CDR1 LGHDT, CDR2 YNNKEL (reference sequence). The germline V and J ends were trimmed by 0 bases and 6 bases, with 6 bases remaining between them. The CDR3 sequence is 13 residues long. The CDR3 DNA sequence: TGTGCCAGCAGCCAAGAGGGTGGTCAGCCCCAGCATTTT. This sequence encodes CASSQEGGQPQHF. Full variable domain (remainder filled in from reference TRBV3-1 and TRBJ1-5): DTAVSQTPKYLVTQMGNDKSIKCEQNLGHDTMYWYKQDSKKFLKIMFSYNNKELIINETVPNRFSPKSPDKAHLNLHINSLELGDSAVYFCASSQEGGQPQHFGDGTRLSIL.

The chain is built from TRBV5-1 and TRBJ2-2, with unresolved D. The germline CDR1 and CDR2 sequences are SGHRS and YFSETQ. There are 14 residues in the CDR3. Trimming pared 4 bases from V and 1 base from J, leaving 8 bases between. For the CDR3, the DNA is TGCGCCAGCAGCCCGTGGGAGAACACCGGGGAGCTGTTTTTT. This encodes CASSPWENTGELFF.

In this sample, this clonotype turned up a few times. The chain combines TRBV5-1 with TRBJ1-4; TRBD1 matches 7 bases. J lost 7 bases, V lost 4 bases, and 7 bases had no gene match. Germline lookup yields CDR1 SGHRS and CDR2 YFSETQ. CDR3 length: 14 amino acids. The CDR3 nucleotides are TGCGCCAGCAGCACCGGGACAGACTTTGAAAAACTGTTTTTT. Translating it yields CASSTGTDFEKLFF.

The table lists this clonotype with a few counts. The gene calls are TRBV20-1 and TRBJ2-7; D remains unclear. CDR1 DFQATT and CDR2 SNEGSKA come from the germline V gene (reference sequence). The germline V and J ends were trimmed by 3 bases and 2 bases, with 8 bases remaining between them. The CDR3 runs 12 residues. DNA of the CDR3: TGCAGTGCTAGCGAGACTGCCTACGAGCAGTACTTC. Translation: CSASETAYEQYF.

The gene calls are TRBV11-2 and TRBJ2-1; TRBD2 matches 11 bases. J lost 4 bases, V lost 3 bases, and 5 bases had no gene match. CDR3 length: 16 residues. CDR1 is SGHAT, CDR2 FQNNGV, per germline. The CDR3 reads CASSFTGLAEYNEQFF. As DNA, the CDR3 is TGTGCCAGCAGCTTCACGGGACTAGCGGAATACAATGAGCAGTTCTTC.

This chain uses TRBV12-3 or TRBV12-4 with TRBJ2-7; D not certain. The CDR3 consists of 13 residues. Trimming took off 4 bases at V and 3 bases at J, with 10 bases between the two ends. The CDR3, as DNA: TGTGCCAGCAGTTCACGCAGACTCTACGAGCAGTACTTC. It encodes CASSSRRLYEQYF.

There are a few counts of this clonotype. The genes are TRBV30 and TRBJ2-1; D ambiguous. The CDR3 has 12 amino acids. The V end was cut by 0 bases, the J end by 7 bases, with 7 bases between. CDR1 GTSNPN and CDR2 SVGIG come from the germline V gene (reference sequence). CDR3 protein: CAWSVIGNEQFF. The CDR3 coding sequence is TGTGCCTGGAGTGTGATAGGGAATGAGCAGTTCTTC.

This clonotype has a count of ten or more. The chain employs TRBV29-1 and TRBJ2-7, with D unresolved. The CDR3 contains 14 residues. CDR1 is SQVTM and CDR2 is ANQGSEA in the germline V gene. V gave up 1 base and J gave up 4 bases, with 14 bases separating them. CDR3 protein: CSVEVLTESYEQYF. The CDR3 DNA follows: TGCAGCGTTGAAGTGTTAACAGAATCTTACGAGCAGTACTTC.